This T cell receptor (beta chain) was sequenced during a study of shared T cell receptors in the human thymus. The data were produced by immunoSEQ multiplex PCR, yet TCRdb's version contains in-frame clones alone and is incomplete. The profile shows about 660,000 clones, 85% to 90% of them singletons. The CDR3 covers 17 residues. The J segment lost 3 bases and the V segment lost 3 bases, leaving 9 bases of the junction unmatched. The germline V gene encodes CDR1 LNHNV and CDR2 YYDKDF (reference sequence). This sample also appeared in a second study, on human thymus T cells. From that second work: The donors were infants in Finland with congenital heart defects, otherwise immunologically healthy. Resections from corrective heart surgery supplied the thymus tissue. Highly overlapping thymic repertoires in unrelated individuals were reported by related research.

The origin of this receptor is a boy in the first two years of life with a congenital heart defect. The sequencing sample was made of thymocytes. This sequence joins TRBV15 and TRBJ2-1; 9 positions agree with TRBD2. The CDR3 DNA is TGTGCCACCAGCAGGCCGGGGGCTAGCGGGATCTACAATGAGCAGTTCTTC. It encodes CATSRPGASGIYNEQFF.